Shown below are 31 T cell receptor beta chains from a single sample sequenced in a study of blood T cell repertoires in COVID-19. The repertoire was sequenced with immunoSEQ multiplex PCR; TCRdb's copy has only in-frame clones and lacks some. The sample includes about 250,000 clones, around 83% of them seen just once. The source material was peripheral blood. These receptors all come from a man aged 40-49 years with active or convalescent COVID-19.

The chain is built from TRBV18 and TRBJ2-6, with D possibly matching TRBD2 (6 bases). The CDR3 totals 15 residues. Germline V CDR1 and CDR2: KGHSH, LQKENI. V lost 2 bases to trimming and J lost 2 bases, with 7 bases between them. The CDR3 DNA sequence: TGTGCCAGCTCACCATCGGGGGCTGGGGCCAACGTCCTGACTTTC. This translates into CASSPSGAGANVLTF.

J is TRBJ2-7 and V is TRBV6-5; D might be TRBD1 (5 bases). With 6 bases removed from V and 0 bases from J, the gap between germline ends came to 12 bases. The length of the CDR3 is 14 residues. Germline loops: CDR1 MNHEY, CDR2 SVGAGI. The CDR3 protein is CASRGTGISYEQYF. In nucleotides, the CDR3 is TGTGCCAGCAGGGGAACAGGTATCTCCTACGAGCAGTACTTC.

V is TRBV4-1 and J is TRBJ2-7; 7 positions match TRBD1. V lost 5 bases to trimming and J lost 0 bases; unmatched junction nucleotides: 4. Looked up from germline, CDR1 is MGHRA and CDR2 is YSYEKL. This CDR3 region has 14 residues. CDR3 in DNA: TGCGCCAGCAGCGCCCGGGACAGCTCCTACGAGCAGTACTTC. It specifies CASSARDSSYEQYF.

CDR3 residues: CASSSPMAVEGGYTF. The CDR3 nucleotides are TGTGCCAGCAGCTCACCCATGGCGGTGGAGGGTGGCTACACCTTC. This sequence joins TRBV5-4 and TRBJ1-2; D unresolved. This CDR3 region has 15 residues. Trimming took off 3 bases at V and 7 bases at J, with 19 bases between the two ends. Germline CDR1 is SGHNT and CDR2 is YYREEE (reference sequence).

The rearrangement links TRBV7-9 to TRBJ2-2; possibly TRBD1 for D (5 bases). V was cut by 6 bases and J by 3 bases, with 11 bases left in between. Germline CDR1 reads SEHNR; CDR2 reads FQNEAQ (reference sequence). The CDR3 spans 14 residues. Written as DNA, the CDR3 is TGTGCCAGCAGATCGACGACAGACACCGGGGAGCTGTTTTTT. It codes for CASRSTTDTGELFF.

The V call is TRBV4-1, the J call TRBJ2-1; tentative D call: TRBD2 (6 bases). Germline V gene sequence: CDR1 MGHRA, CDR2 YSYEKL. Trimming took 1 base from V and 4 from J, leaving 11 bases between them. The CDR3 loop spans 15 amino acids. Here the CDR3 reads CASSQGGLGYNEQFF. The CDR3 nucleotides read TGCGCCAGCAGCCAAGGGGGACTGGGATACAATGAGCAGTTCTTC.

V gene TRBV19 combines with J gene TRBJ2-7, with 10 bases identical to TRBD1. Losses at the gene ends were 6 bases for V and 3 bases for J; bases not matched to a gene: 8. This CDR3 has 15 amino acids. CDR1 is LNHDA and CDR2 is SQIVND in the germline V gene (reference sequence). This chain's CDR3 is CASSAIDRGLYEQYF. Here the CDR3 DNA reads TGTGCCAGTAGCGCGATTGACAGGGGGCTCTACGAGCAGTACTTC. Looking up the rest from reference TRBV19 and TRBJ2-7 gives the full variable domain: DGGITQSPKYLFRKEGQNVTLSCEQNLNHDAMYWYRQDPGQGLRLIYYSQIVNDFQKGDIAEGYSVSREKKESFPLTVTSAQKNPTAFYLCASSAIDRGLYEQYFGPGTRLTVT.

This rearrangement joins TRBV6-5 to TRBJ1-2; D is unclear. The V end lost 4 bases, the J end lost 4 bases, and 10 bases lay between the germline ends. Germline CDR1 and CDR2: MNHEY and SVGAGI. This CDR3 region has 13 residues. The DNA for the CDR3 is TGTGCCAGCAGTTCCGGGAGAGCCTATGGCTACACCTTC. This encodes CASSSGRAYGYTF.

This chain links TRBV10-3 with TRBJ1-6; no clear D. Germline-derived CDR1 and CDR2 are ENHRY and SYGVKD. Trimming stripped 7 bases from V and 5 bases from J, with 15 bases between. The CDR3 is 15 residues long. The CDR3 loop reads CAIKERVEDNSPLHF. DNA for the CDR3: TGTGCCATCAAGGAGAGGGTAGAAGATAATTCACCCCTCCACTTT.

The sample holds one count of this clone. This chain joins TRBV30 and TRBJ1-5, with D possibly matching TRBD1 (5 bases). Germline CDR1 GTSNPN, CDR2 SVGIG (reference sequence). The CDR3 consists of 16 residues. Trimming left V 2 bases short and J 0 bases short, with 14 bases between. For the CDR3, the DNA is TGTGCCTGGAGTTTAGGGGAACCGAATAGCAATCAGCCCCAGCATTTT. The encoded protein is CAWSLGEPNSNQPQHF.

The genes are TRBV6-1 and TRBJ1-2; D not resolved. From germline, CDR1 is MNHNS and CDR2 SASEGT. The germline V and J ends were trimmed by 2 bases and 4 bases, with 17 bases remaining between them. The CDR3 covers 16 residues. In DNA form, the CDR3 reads TGTGCCAGCAGTGAACGTCGGGCAGCGGTTCCCTATGGCTACACCTTC. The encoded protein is CASSERRAAVPYGYTF.

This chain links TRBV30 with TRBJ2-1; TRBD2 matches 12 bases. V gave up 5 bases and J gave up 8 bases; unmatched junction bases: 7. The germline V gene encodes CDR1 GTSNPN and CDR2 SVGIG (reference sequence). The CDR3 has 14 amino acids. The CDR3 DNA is TGTGCCTGGCGGCTAGCGGGAGGGCCCTATGAGCAGTTCTTC. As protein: CAWRLAGGPYEQFF.

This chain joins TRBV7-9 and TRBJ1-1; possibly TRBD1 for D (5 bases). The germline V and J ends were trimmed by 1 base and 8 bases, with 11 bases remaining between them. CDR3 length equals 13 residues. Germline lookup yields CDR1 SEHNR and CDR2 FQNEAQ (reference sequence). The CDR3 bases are TGTGCCAGCAGCTTAGTCGGCAGGGAAGAAGCTTTCTTT. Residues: CASSLVGREEAFF.

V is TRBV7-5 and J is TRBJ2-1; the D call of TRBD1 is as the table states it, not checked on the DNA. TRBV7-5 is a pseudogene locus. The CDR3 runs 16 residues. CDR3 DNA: TGTGCCAGAAGACCGTTTGGGGCTGGGGTTTACAATGAGCAGTTCTTC. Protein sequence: CARRPFGAGVYNEQFF.

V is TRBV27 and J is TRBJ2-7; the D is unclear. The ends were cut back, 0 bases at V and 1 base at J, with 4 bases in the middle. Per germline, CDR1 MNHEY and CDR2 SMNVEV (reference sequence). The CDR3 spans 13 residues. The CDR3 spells CASSLSTSYEQYF. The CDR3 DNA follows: TGTGCCAGCAGTTTATCAACTTCCTACGAGCAGTACTTC.

CDR3 sequence: CASSFQGSHGYTF. CDR3 nucleotide sequence: TGTGCCAGCAGCTTCCAGGGGAGCCATGGCTACACCTTC. The rearrangement links TRBV7-2 to TRBJ1-2, with TRBD1 as a possible D gene (6 bases). The germline V and J ends were trimmed by 3 bases and 6 bases, with 11 bases remaining between them. The germline gives CDR1 SGHTA, CDR2 FQGNSA. This CDR3 is 13 amino acids long.

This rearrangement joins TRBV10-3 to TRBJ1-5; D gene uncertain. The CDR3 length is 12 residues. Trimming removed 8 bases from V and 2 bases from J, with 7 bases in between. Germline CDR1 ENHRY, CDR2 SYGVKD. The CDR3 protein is CAIGEGNQPQHF. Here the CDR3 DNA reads TGTGCCATCGGAGAGGGCAATCAGCCCCAGCATTTT.

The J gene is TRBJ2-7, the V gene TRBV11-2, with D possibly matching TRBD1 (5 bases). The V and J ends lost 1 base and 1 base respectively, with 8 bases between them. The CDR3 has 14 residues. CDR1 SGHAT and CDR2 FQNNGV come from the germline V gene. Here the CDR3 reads CASSLVTGSYEQYF. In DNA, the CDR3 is TGTGCCAGCAGCTTAGTTACAGGTTCCTACGAGCAGTACTTC.

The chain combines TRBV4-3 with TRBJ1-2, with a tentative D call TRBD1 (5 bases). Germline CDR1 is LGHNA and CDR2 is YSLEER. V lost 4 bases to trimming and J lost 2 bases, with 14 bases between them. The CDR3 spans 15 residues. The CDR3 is CASSPHKTANYGYTF. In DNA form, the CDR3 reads TGCGCCAGCAGCCCCCATAAGACAGCAAACTATGGCTACACCTTC.

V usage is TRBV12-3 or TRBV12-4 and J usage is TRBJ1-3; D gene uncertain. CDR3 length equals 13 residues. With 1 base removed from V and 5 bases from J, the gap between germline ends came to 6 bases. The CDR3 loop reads CASSLDGRNTIYF. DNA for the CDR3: TGTGCCAGCAGTTTAGACGGGAGAAACACCATATATTTT.

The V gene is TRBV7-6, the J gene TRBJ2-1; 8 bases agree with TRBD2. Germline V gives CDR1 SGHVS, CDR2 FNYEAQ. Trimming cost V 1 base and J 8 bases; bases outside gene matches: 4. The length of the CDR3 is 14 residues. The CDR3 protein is CASSLVSGIDEQFF. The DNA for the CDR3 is TGTGCCAGCAGCTTAGTTAGCGGGATCGATGAGCAGTTCTTC.

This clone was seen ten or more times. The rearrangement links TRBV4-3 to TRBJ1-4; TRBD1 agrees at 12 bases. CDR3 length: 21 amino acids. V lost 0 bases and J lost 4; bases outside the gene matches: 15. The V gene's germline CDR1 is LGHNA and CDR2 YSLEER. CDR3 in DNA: TGCGCCAGCAGCCAAGAAAATTGGGGACAGGGGGCCCCCCGAGATAATGAAAAACTGTTTTTT. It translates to CASSQENWGQGAPRDNEKLFF.

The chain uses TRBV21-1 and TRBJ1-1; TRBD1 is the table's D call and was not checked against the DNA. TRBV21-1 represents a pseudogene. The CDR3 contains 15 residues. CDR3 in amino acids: CASNPNPTGGREAFF. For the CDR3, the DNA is TGTGCCAGCAACCCTAACCCTACAGGGGGTAGAGAAGCTTTCTTT.

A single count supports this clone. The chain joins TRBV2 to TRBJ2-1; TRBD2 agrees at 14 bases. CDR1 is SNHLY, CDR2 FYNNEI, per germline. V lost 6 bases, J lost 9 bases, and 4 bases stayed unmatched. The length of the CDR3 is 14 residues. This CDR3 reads CASRWTSGGSEQFF. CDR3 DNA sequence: TGTGCCAGCAGATGGACTAGCGGGGGGTCTGAGCAGTTCTTC.

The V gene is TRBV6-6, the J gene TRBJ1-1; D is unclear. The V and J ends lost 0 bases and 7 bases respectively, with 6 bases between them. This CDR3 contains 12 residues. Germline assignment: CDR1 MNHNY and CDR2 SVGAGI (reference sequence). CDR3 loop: CASSYSTGEAFF. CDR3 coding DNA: TGTGCCAGCAGTTACTCCACCGGTGAAGCTTTCTTT.

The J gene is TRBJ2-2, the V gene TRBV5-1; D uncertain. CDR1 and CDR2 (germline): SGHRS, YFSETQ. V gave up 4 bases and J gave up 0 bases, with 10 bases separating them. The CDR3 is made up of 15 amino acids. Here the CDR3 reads CASSLRSANTGELFF. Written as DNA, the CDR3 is TGCGCCAGCAGCCTCCGAAGCGCGAACACCGGGGAGCTGTTTTTT.

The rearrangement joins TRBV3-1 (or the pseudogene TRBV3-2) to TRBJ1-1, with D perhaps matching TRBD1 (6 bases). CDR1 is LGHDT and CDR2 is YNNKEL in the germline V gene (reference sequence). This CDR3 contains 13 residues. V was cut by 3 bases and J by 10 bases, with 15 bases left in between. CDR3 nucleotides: TGTGCCAGCAGCCAGAGGGACACAGCTGTAGCTTTCTTT. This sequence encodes CASSQRDTAVAFF.

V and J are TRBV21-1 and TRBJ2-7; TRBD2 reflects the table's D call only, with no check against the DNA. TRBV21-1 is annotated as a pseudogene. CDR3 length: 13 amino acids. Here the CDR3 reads CASTLSGSYEQYF. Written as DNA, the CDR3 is TGTGCCAGCACGCTTAGCGGCTCCTACGAGCAGTACTTC.

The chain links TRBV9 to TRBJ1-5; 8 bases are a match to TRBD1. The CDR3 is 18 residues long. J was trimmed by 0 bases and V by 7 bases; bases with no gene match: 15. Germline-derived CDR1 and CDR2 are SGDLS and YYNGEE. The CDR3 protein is CASPSWDRLLGSNQPQHF. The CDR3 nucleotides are TGTGCCAGCCCATCCTGGGACAGGTTATTGGGTAGCAATCAGCCCCAGCATTTT.

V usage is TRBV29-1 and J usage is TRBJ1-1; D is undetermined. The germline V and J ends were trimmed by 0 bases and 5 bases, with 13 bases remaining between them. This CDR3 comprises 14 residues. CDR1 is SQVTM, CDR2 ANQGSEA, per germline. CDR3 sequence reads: CSVEDAGKRTEAFF. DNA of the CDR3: TGCAGCGTTGAAGACGCGGGAAAGAGGACTGAAGCTTTCTTT.

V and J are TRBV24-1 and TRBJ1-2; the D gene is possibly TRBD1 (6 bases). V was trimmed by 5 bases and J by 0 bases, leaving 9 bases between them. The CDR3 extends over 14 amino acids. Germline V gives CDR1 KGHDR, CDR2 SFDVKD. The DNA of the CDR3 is TGTGCCACCAGTGGCGACAGGACTAACTATGGCTACACCTTC. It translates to CATSGDRTNYGYTF.